The 9 T cell receptor beta chains below come from one sample, sequenced in a study of cytomegalovirus exposure and HLA in healthy donors. 60 Vbeta and 13 Jbeta primers were used in PCR. The data were produced by immunoSEQ multiplex PCR, yet TCRdb's version contains in-frame clones alone and is incomplete. Among about 130,000 clones listed, just under 85% were seen once. Material for sequencing was PBMCs. These receptors were obtained from a boy aged 2 to 9 in good health and CMV-seronegative.

The chain employs TRBV7-9 and TRBJ2-5; the D is unclear. The CDR3 runs 12 residues. Trimming pared 2 bases from V and 5 bases from J, leaving 6 bases between. CDR1 is SEHNR, CDR2 FQNEAQ, per germline (reference sequence). The CDR3 region has the DNA TGTGCCAGCAGCTTACTAGTGGAGACCCAGTACTTC. This translates into CASSLLVETQYF.

This chain connects TRBV5-4 to TRBJ2-3; TRBD2 matches at 8 bases. In germline, CDR1 is SGHNT, CDR2 YYREEE (reference sequence). The CDR3 is 14 amino acids. The ends lost 5 bases at V and 3 bases at J; junction bases unmatched: 5. The CDR3 reads CASRRIAGTDTQYF. CDR3 DNA sequence: TGTGCCAGCAGGCGGATAGCGGGAACAGATACGCAGTATTTT.

The genes are TRBV9 and TRBJ1-6; D might be TRBD1 (6 bases). From germline, CDR1 is SGDLS and CDR2 YYNGEE. The CDR3 runs 14 residues. Trimming took 3 bases from V and 8 from J, leaving 12 bases between them. Here the CDR3 DNA reads TGTGCCAGCAGCGCCACAGGGAGGGATTCACCCCTCCACTTT. Protein product: CASSATGRDSPLHF.

This clone has a handful of counts. The V call is TRBV27, the J call TRBJ2-3; D is possibly TRBD1 (6 bases). With 6 bases removed from V and 6 bases from J, the gap between germline ends came to 10 bases. Germline V gene sequence: CDR1 MNHEY, CDR2 SMNVEV (reference sequence). The CDR3 is made up of 12 amino acids. The CDR3 region is CASRGQGDTQYF. The CDR3 DNA reads as TGTGCCAGCAGGGGGCAGGGGGATACGCAGTATTTT.

The rearrangement uses TRBV19 and TRBJ1-5; TRBD1 agrees at 8 bases. This CDR3 contains 17 residues. Germline trimming cut 3 bases from V and 4 bases from J; bases unmatched to any gene: 11. Germline V CDR1 and CDR2: LNHDA, SQIVND (reference sequence). The CDR3 spells CASSMDDRGGRNQPQHF. CDR3 bases: TGTGCCAGTAGTATGGACGACAGGGGCGGAAGGAATCAGCCCCAGCATTTT.

The chain recombines TRBV5-4 with TRBJ2-2, with D maybe TRBD1 (5 bases). The CDR3 consists of 15 residues. Trimming took 4 bases from V and 5 from J, leaving 15 bases between them. Germline CDR1 reads SGHNT; CDR2 reads YYREEE (reference sequence). CDR3 residues: CASSRMGRSTGELFF. In DNA, the CDR3 is TGTGCCAGCAGCCGAATGGGGCGTTCTACCGGGGAGCTGTTTTTT.

CDR3 residues: CASSLIRESEAFF. The CDR3 nucleotides read TGTGCCAGCAGTTTAATCCGGGAATCTGAAGCTTTCTTT. The rearrangement uses TRBV27 and TRBJ1-1; D is undetermined. Germline V gives CDR1 MNHEY, CDR2 SMNVEV (reference sequence). Trimming removed 2 bases at V and 6 bases at J, with 10 bases between. CDR3 size: 13 residues.

The sample holds a few counts of this clone. V is TRBV7-8 and J is TRBJ1-2; 8 positions agree with TRBD1. Per the germline V gene, CDR1 is SGHVS and CDR2 is FQNEAQ. V lost 5 bases to trimming and J lost 1 base; unmatched junction nucleotides: 6. CDR3 length: 15 residues. The CDR3 nucleotides are TGTGCCAGCAGCCCCAGGACAGGGAGTAACTATGGCTACACCTTC. Translating it yields CASSPRTGSNYGYTF.

The count of this clone is one. This chain connects TRBV19 to TRBJ2-1; 12 positions agree with TRBD2. Germline trimming cut 4 bases from V and 7 bases from J; bases unmatched to any gene: 5. CDR3 length: 15 residues. Germline-derived CDR1 and CDR2 are LNHDA and SQIVND (reference sequence). In nucleotides, the CDR3 is TGTGCCAGTAGTAAGACTAGCGGGAGTGTTAATGAGCAGTTCTTC. It codes for CASSKTSGSVNEQFF.